Listed below are T cell receptor beta chains from one sample, sequenced in a study of regulatory T cells in long-lasting Graves disease. TCRdb reprocessed the multiplex PCR reads via MiXCR and lists one record per CDR3 protein. The sample carries fewer than 400,000 distinct CDR3 sequences, around 20% recorded once. Material: peripheral blood mononuclear cells (PBMCs), obtained when the disease was refractory, from a patient treated with antithyroid drugs. Receptor source: a female donor with Graves disease. Both conserved end residues are part of each CDR3. Each record gives: V gene, J gene, D gene, clone size, CDR3 DNA, CDR3 protein. The D gene is left open where the match is weak. The size entry is marked missing in some rows and otherwise reads once, few, many or a size class.

v_call: TRBV7-9
j_call: TRBJ2-5
d_call: -
clone_size: -
cdr3_nt: TGTGCCAGCAGCTCCGCCTGGGCAATCAGGGAGGAGACCCAGTACTTC
cdr3_aa: CASSSAWAIREETQYF

v_call: TRBV27
j_call: TRBJ1-5
d_call: -
clone_size: many
cdr3_nt: TGTGCCAGCAGTTTATTAGGTCAGGGGAGGAATCAGCCCCAGCATTTT
cdr3_aa: CASSLLGQGRNQPQHF

v_call: TRBV12-3/TRBV12-4
j_call: TRBJ1-3
d_call: TRBD1
clone_size: many
cdr3_nt: TGTGCCAGCAGGACAGGGAGCTCTGGAAACACCATATATTTT
cdr3_aa: CASRTGSSGNTIYF

v_call: TRBV12-3/TRBV12-4
j_call: TRBJ1-3
d_call: -
clone_size: many
cdr3_nt: TGTGCCAGCAGTTTAAGGTTCGGTACAGCCTCTGGAAACACCATATATTTT
cdr3_aa: CASSLRFGTASGNTIYF

v_call: TRBV7-9
j_call: TRBJ2-1
d_call: -
clone_size: few
cdr3_nt: TGTGCCAGCAGCTTAACCTACTCTCAGGGTTCCGATGAGCAGTTCTTC
cdr3_aa: CASSLTYSQGSDEQFF

v_call: TRBV6-5
j_call: TRBJ2-2
d_call: TRBD2
clone_size: -
cdr3_nt: TGTGCCAGCAGTCGCTCGACCTGGGGACTAGCGGGGGGACAGAACACCGGGGAGCTGTTTTTT
cdr3_aa: CASSRSTWGLAGGQNTGELFF

v_call: TRBV6-2/TRBV6-3
j_call: TRBJ1-1
d_call: TRBD1
clone_size: many
cdr3_nt: TGTGCCAGCAGTTCTCCTGACAGGGGCCTCGGAGCTTTCTTT
cdr3_aa: CASSSPDRGLGAFF

v_call: TRBV7-2
j_call: TRBJ2-3
d_call: TRBD2
clone_size: -
cdr3_nt: TGTGCCAGCAGACTCGGCGGGGGGATCACAGATACGCAGTATTTT
cdr3_aa: CASRLGGGITDTQYF

v_call: TRBV6-1
j_call: TRBJ1-5
d_call: -
clone_size: few
cdr3_nt: TGTGCCAGCAGCCGGGGGGCAGGGTATAGCAATCAGCCCCAGCATTTT
cdr3_aa: CASSRGAGYSNQPQHF

v_call: TRBV5-1
j_call: TRBJ2-7
d_call: -
clone_size: -
cdr3_nt: TGCGCCAGCAAGGACCCCGATACGCTATCCTACGAGCAGTACTTC
cdr3_aa: CASKDPDTLSYEQYF

v_call: TRBV12-3/TRBV12-4
j_call: TRBJ1-3
d_call: -
clone_size: few
cdr3_nt: TGTGCCAGCAGTTTAAGGGCCAGCGGAAACACCATATATTTT
cdr3_aa: CASSLRASGNTIYF

v_call: TRBV7-2
j_call: TRBJ2-6
d_call: -
clone_size: many
cdr3_nt: TGTGCCAGCAGCCCAGGGTTAGGGGCCAACGTCCTGACTTTC
cdr3_aa: CASSPGLGANVLTF

v_call: TRBV20-1
j_call: TRBJ1-2
d_call: TRBD1
clone_size: many
cdr3_nt: TGCGGGGGACAGGTTCAGCTCTATGGCTACACCTTC
cdr3_aa: CGGQVQLYGYTF

v_call: TRBV11-2
j_call: TRBJ2-6
d_call: -
clone_size: -
cdr3_nt: TGTGCCAGCAGACCCATTCGTGTCGGGGCCAACGTCCTGACTTTC
cdr3_aa: CASRPIRVGANVLTF

v_call: TRBV13
j_call: TRBJ1-3
d_call: -
clone_size: -
cdr3_nt: TGTGCCAGCAGCCTCCCCTGGCGAAACACCATATATTTT
cdr3_aa: CASSLPWRNTIYF

v_call: TRBV7-9
j_call: TRBJ2-7
d_call: TRBD1
clone_size: few
cdr3_nt: TGTGCCAGCAGCCCGGGTGAGGGGACAGGTACCTACGAGCAGTACTTC
cdr3_aa: CASSPGEGTGTYEQYF

v_call: TRBV2
j_call: TRBJ2-3
d_call: -
clone_size: many
cdr3_nt: TGTGCCAGCAGTGATGGTCCCGCAGATACGCAGTATTTT
cdr3_aa: CASSDGPADTQYF

v_call: TRBV6-2/TRBV6-3
j_call: TRBJ2-7
d_call: -
clone_size: many
cdr3_nt: TGTGCCAGCAGAAAGGAGACCTACGAGCAGTACTTC
cdr3_aa: CASRKETYEQYF

v_call: TRBV13
j_call: TRBJ1-1
d_call: TRBD1
clone_size: few
cdr3_nt: TGTGCCAGCAGCTCCCCACCGACAGGGATCGTCGGACGAAACACTGAAGCTTTCTTT
cdr3_aa: CASSSPPTGIVGRNTEAFF

v_call: TRBV6-1
j_call: TRBJ1-5
d_call: -
clone_size: few
cdr3_nt: TGTGCCAGCAGTGAAGAACCTTTTCCTAGCAATCAGCCCCAGCATTTT
cdr3_aa: CASSEEPFPSNQPQHF

v_call: TRBV27
j_call: TRBJ2-5
d_call: -
clone_size: many
cdr3_nt: TGTGCCAGCAGCCCCGGGACGTGGGAGACCCAGTACTTC
cdr3_aa: CASSPGTWETQYF

v_call: TRBV7-6
j_call: TRBJ2-5
d_call: -
clone_size: few
cdr3_nt: TGTGCCAGCAGCCCGCGGGCCGTAAACCAAGAGACCCAGTACTTC
cdr3_aa: CASSPRAVNQETQYF

v_call: TRBV3-1
j_call: TRBJ2-2
d_call: TRBD1
clone_size: -
cdr3_nt: TGTGCCAGCAGGGACAGGGGATCCCCCGGGGAGCTGTTTTTT
cdr3_aa: CASRDRGSPGELFF

v_call: TRBV3-1
j_call: TRBJ2-5
d_call: TRBD2
clone_size: -
cdr3_nt: TGTGCCAGCAGCGAAAGGAAAAAGCGGGGGGTTGGTGAGACCCAGTACTTC
cdr3_aa: CASSERKKRGVGETQYF

v_call: TRBV15
j_call: TRBJ2-7
d_call: TRBD1
clone_size: -
cdr3_nt: TGTGCCACCAGCAGGACAGGGACCTACGAGCAGTACTTC
cdr3_aa: CATSRTGTYEQYF

v_call: TRBV7-2
j_call: TRBJ2-7
d_call: TRBD2
clone_size: many
cdr3_nt: TGTGCCAGCAGCTACCGGGGGGGCCGAACCTACGAGCAGTACTTC
cdr3_aa: CASSYRGGRTYEQYF

v_call: TRBV14
j_call: TRBJ1-1
d_call: -
clone_size: few
cdr3_nt: TGTGCCAGCAGCCAAGCCATCTGGAACACTGAAGCTTTCTTT
cdr3_aa: CASSQAIWNTEAFF

v_call: TRBV5-1
j_call: TRBJ1-3
d_call: -
clone_size: few
cdr3_nt: TGCGCCAGCAGCTTTTTCGGGGGGGACGGAAACACCATATATTTT
cdr3_aa: CASSFFGGDGNTIYF

v_call: TRBV10-3
j_call: TRBJ2-4
d_call: TRBD2
clone_size: -
cdr3_nt: TGTGCCATCAGTGAGAATCCAAGCGGGGTTAAAAACATTCAGTACTTC
cdr3_aa: CAISENPSGVKNIQYF

v_call: TRBV11-2
j_call: TRBJ2-7
d_call: TRBD1
clone_size: many
cdr3_nt: TGTGCCAGCAGCTCTAGACGGGACAGGGGAAGTCCCTACGAGCAGTACTTC
cdr3_aa: CASSSRRDRGSPYEQYF

v_call: TRBV24-1
j_call: TRBJ2-3
d_call: -
clone_size: -
cdr3_nt: TGTGCCACCAGTGAAGCCAGGGGTACAGATACGCAGTATTTT
cdr3_aa: CATSEARGTDTQYF

v_call: TRBV19
j_call: TRBJ2-2
d_call: TRBD2
clone_size: -
cdr3_nt: TGTGCCAGTAGTATTGCGGGAGGATCGAACACCGGGGAGCTGTTTTTT
cdr3_aa: CASSIAGGSNTGELFF

v_call: TRBV24-1
j_call: TRBJ2-5
d_call: TRBD1
clone_size: many
cdr3_nt: TGTGCCACCAGTGGAGAGGGGGCTAGGGAGACCCAGTACTTC
cdr3_aa: CATSGEGARETQYF

v_call: TRBV13
j_call: TRBJ2-2
d_call: -
clone_size: many
cdr3_nt: TGTGCCAGCAGCCAACGGGTAACCGGGGAGCTGTTTTTT
cdr3_aa: CASSQRVTGELFF

v_call: TRBV11-2
j_call: TRBJ1-2
d_call: -
clone_size: many
cdr3_nt: TGTGCCAGCAGCTTTCGGGGTATTGACTATGGCTACACCTTC
cdr3_aa: CASSFRGIDYGYTF

v_call: TRBV10-1
j_call: TRBJ2-2
d_call: TRBD1
clone_size: -
cdr3_nt: TGCGCCAGCAGCCCCGGGACAGGGGGCACCGGGGAGCTGTTTTTT
cdr3_aa: CASSPGTGGTGELFF

v_call: TRBV7-8
j_call: TRBJ1-5
d_call: -
clone_size: few
cdr3_nt: TGTGCCAGCAGCTTAGGGCAGTTTCAGCCCCAGCATTTT
cdr3_aa: CASSLGQFQPQHF